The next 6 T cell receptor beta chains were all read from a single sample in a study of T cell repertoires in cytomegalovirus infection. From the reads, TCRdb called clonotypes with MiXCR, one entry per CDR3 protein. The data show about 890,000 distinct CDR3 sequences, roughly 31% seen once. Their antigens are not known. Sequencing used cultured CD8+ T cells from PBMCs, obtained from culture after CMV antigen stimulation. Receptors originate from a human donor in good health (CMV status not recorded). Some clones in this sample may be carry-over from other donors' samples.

The CDR3 DNA is TGTGCCAGCAGGACTAGCGGGGGGAACCAAGAGACCCAGTACTTC. Protein product: CASRTSGGNQETQYF. The chain recombines TRBV6-1 with TRBJ2-5; 13 bases align to TRBD2. There are 15 residues in the CDR3. The germline CDR1 and CDR2 sequences are MNHNS and SASEGT. The junction had 1 base not matched to a gene; V was cut back by 6 bases and J by 0 bases.

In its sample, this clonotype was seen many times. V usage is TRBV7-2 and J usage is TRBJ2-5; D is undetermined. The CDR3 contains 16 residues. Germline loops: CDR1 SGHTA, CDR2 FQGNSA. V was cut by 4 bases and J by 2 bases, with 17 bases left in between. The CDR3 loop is CASSSPSRSLQETQYF. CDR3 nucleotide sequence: TGTGCCAGCAGCTCCCCCTCTAGGTCTTTACAAGAGACCCAGTACTTC.

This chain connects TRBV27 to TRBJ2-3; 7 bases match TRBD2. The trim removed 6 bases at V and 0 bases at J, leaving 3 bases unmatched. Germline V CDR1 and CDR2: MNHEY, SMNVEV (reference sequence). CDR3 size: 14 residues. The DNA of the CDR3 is TGTGCCAGCAGAAAGGGAGGGAGCACAGATACGCAGTATTTT. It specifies CASRKGGSTDTQYF.

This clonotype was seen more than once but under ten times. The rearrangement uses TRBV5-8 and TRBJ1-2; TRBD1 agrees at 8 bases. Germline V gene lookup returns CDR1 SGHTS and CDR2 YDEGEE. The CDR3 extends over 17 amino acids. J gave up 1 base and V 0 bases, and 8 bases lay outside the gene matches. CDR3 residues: CASSLASWTGINYGYTF. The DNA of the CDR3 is TGTGCCAGCAGCTTGGCCTCTTGGACAGGGATTAACTATGGCTACACCTTC.

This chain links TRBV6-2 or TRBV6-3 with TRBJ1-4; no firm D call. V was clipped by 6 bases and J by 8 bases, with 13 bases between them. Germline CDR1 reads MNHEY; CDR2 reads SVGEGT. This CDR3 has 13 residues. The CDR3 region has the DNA TGTGCCAGCAGAGGCAGGACTAGGGAAAAACTGTTTTTT. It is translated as CASRGRTREKLFF.

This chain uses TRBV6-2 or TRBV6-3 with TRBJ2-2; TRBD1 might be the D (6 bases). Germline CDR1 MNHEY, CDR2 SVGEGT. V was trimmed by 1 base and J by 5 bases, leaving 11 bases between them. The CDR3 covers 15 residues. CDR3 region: CASSYFRGRTGELFF. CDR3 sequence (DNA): TGTGCCAGCAGTTACTTCAGGGGAAGGACCGGGGAGCTGTTTTTT.